These T cell receptor beta chains were read from a single sample in a study of blood T cell repertoires in COVID-19. Produced via immunoSEQ multiplex PCR; TCRdb's table is partial and in-frame only. The sample lists about 110,000 clones, 89% occurring once. The source material was peripheral blood. The receptors were sampled from a man aged 35-49 years with active or convalescent COVID-19. CDR3s include the opening cysteine and the closing phenylalanine or tryptophan. The order of the fields is V gene, D gene, clone size, J gene, CDR3 DNA, CDR3 protein. The D gene is left open where the match is weak. Size tells how often a clone was seen (once, few, many) or the class of an expanded clone, and some rows leave it out.

v_call: TRBV7-2; d_call: NA; clone_size: NA; j_call: TRBJ2-5; cdr3_nt: TGTGCCAGCAGCTTAAGGGCAGGGGTAGAGACCCAGTACTTC; cdr3_aa: CASSLRAGVETQYF
v_call: TRBV19; d_call: NA; clone_size: NA; j_call: TRBJ1-3; cdr3_nt: TGTGCCAGTAGCCGGAGGGCCACCATATATTTT; cdr3_aa: CASSRRATIYF
v_call: TRBV28; d_call: TRBD1; clone_size: NA; j_call: TRBJ1-5; cdr3_nt: TGTGCCAGCAGTTTATTTGGGGGACAGTCTGCCTATCAGCCCCAGCATTTT; cdr3_aa: CASSLFGGQSAYQPQHF
v_call: TRBV6-2/TRBV6-3; d_call: NA; clone_size: NA; j_call: TRBJ2-5; cdr3_nt: TGTGCCAGCAGTCGACAGCAAGAGACCCAGTACTTC; cdr3_aa: CASSRQQETQYF
v_call: TRBV15; d_call: NA; clone_size: NA; j_call: TRBJ2-7; cdr3_nt: TGTGCCACCAGCAGCGGGCCGCTAACGGGGAACGAGCAGTACTTC; cdr3_aa: CATSSGPLTGNEQYF
v_call: TRBV10-3; d_call: NA; clone_size: once; j_call: TRBJ1-1; cdr3_nt: TGTGCCATCAGAACCGCAGCAGGGAGGGGGAACACTGAAGCTTTCTTT; cdr3_aa: CAIRTAAGRGNTEAFF
v_call: TRBV5-4; d_call: TRBD2; clone_size: NA; j_call: TRBJ2-1; cdr3_nt: TGTGCCAGCAGCTCACTAGCGGGCTCCTACAATGAGCAGTTCTTC; cdr3_aa: CASSSLAGSYNEQFF
v_call: TRBV19; d_call: NA; clone_size: NA; j_call: TRBJ1-4; cdr3_nt: TGTGCCAGTACCAGGACAACTAATGAAAAACTGTTTTTT; cdr3_aa: CASTRTTNEKLFF
v_call: TRBV10-3; d_call: TRBD1; clone_size: once; j_call: TRBJ1-1; cdr3_nt: TGTGCCATCCAAGTTACCCGGGACAGAGAAGCTTTCTTT; cdr3_aa: CAIQVTRDREAFF
v_call: TRBV5-1; d_call: NA; clone_size: once; j_call: TRBJ2-3; cdr3_nt: TGCGCCAGCAGCGAGGGACTCCAGGGGGGTACGCAGTATTTT; cdr3_aa: CASSEGLQGGTQYF
v_call: TRBV4-1; d_call: TRBD1; clone_size: NA; j_call: TRBJ1-1; cdr3_nt: TGCGCCAGCAGCCCTTACTACAGGGGCACTGAAGCTTTCTTT; cdr3_aa: CASSPYYRGTEAFF
v_call: TRBV19; d_call: TRBD1; clone_size: NA; j_call: TRBJ1-1; cdr3_nt: TGTGCCAGTAGTATAGCGGGGACAGAGACTTATCTCTCGGTGAACACTGAAGCTTTCTTT; cdr3_aa: CASSIAGTETYLSVNTEAFF
v_call: TRBV5-4; d_call: NA; clone_size: NA; j_call: TRBJ1-1; cdr3_nt: TGTGCCAGCAGCCCGGGTGGAGGGAGTGACACTGAAGCTTTCTTT; cdr3_aa: CASSPGGGSDTEAFF
v_call: TRBV7-3; d_call: NA; clone_size: NA; j_call: TRBJ2-5; cdr3_nt: TGTGCCAGCAGCTTAAGTGGGGCAGCGGGAGAGACCCAGTACTTC; cdr3_aa: CASSLSGAAGETQYF
v_call: TRBV7-2; d_call: NA; clone_size: NA; j_call: TRBJ2-3; cdr3_nt: TGTGCCAGCAGCTTTCTTACAGACACAGATACGCAGTATTTT; cdr3_aa: CASSFLTDTDTQYF
v_call: TRBV28; d_call: TRBD2; clone_size: NA; j_call: TRBJ2-3; cdr3_nt: TGTGCCAGCAGTTTACTAGCGGGAGGGCCGGAGAACCGGATTTACCCTCAGCCAGATACGCAGTATTTT; cdr3_aa: CASSLLAGGPENRIYPQPDTQYF
v_call: TRBV21-1; d_call: NA; clone_size: NA; j_call: TRBJ1-1; cdr3_nt: TGTGCCAGCAGCAACGACAGGGACAGACACACTGAAGCTTTCTTT; cdr3_aa: CASSNDRDRHTEAFF
v_call: TRBV5-1; d_call: NA; clone_size: NA; j_call: TRBJ1-6; cdr3_nt: TGCGCCAGCAGCTCTGTTCCGGTAAGTTCACCCCTCCACTTT; cdr3_aa: CASSSVPVSSPLHF
v_call: TRBV10-3; d_call: NA; clone_size: NA; j_call: TRBJ2-3; cdr3_nt: TGTGCCTCCTCTGATAGAGATACGCAGTATTTT; cdr3_aa: CASSDRDTQYF
v_call: TRBV7-2; d_call: TRBD2; clone_size: NA; j_call: TRBJ2-1; cdr3_nt: TGTGCCAGCAGCTTGGTTCTAGCGGGAGTACCATGGAATGAGCAGTTCTTC; cdr3_aa: CASSLVLAGVPWNEQFF
v_call: TRBV6-5; d_call: NA; clone_size: NA; j_call: TRBJ2-4; cdr3_nt: TGTGCCAGCAGTTACTCGCTAATAGGGGACATTCAGTACTTC; cdr3_aa: CASSYSLIGDIQYF
v_call: TRBV27; d_call: NA; clone_size: NA; j_call: TRBJ2-1; cdr3_nt: TGTGCCAGCAGTACCCTGGGGGGCTCCTACAATGAGCAGTTCTTC; cdr3_aa: CASSTLGGSYNEQFF
v_call: TRBV24-1; d_call: NA; clone_size: NA; j_call: TRBJ1-3; cdr3_nt: TGTGCCACCAGTAGCGGGGGACTCTCTGGAAACACCATATATTTT; cdr3_aa: CATSSGGLSGNTIYF
v_call: TRBV7-3; d_call: TRBD1; clone_size: NA; j_call: TRBJ2-1; cdr3_nt: TGTGCCAGCAGCTTATTGCCAGGGGGCTACAATGAGCAGTTCTTC; cdr3_aa: CASSLLPGGYNEQFF
v_call: TRBV28; d_call: TRBD2; clone_size: NA; j_call: TRBJ2-2; cdr3_nt: TGTGCCAGCAGTTTCCCAGGACTAGCGGTTGCGAACACCGGGGAGCTGTTTTTT; cdr3_aa: CASSFPGLAVANTGELFF
v_call: TRBV7-2; d_call: NA; clone_size: NA; j_call: TRBJ1-1; cdr3_nt: TGTGCCAGCAGCTTCTCGGGGGTGGGCACTGAAGCTTTCTTT; cdr3_aa: CASSFSGVGTEAFF
v_call: TRBV28; d_call: NA; clone_size: once; j_call: TRBJ2-5; cdr3_nt: TGTGCCAGCAGTTTCGCAGGGGCTGAGGAGACCCAGTACTTC; cdr3_aa: CASSFAGAEETQYF
v_call: TRBV25-1; d_call: TRBD1; clone_size: NA; j_call: TRBJ1-6; cdr3_nt: TGTGCCAGCAGTGGACAGGGAGATTCACCCCTCCACTTT; cdr3_aa: CASSGQGDSPLHF
v_call: TRBV5-4; d_call: TRBD1; clone_size: NA; j_call: TRBJ1-2; cdr3_nt: TGTGCCAGCAGCTTAGGACAGGATCTCTATGGCTACACCTTC; cdr3_aa: CASSLGQDLYGYTF
v_call: TRBV6-5; d_call: TRBD1; clone_size: NA; j_call: TRBJ1-1; cdr3_nt: TGTGCCAGCAGTTCCATGACAGGGGGCTACACTGAAGCTTTCTTT; cdr3_aa: CASSSMTGGYTEAFF
v_call: TRBV15; d_call: TRBD1; clone_size: NA; j_call: TRBJ1-5; cdr3_nt: TGTGCCACCAGCAGAGATGGGACAGGGGGCGCCAATCAGCCCCAGCATTTT; cdr3_aa: CATSRDGTGGANQPQHF
v_call: TRBV11-2; d_call: NA; clone_size: NA; j_call: TRBJ1-1; cdr3_nt: TGTGCCAGCAGCTTGTGGACAGAGAACACTGAAGCTTTCTTT; cdr3_aa: CASSLWTENTEAFF
v_call: TRBV7-9; d_call: NA; clone_size: NA; j_call: TRBJ1-1; cdr3_nt: TGTGCCAGCAGCTTAGGATTAATAGGGGGCACTGAAGCTTTCTTT; cdr3_aa: CASSLGLIGGTEAFF
v_call: TRBV20-1; d_call: TRBD1; clone_size: NA; j_call: TRBJ2-1; cdr3_nt: TGCAGGTCACAGGGGGGCAATGAGCAGTTCTTC; cdr3_aa: CRSQGGNEQFF
v_call: TRBV7-2; d_call: NA; clone_size: few; j_call: TRBJ2-2; cdr3_nt: TGTGCCAGCAAGCGGGTCTCGAACACCGGGGAGCTGTTTTTT; cdr3_aa: CASKRVSNTGELFF
v_call: TRBV24-1; d_call: NA; clone_size: NA; j_call: TRBJ1-2; cdr3_nt: TGTGCCACCAGTGATCGGTTCTATGGCTACACCTTC; cdr3_aa: CATSDRFYGYTF
v_call: TRBV14; d_call: TRBD2; clone_size: NA; j_call: TRBJ2-6; cdr3_nt: TGTGCCAGCAGCCACATAACGGGGGGCTCTGGGGCCAACGTCCTGACTTTC; cdr3_aa: CASSHITGGSGANVLTF
v_call: TRBV9; d_call: NA; clone_size: NA; j_call: TRBJ2-7; cdr3_nt: TGTGCCAGCAGCCCCCACTTGGGGAGCACCTACGAGCAGTACTTC; cdr3_aa: CASSPHLGSTYEQYF
v_call: TRBV28; d_call: TRBD1; clone_size: NA; j_call: TRBJ1-2; cdr3_nt: TGTGCCAGCAGCCTACAGGGGAACTATGGCTACACCTTC; cdr3_aa: CASSLQGNYGYTF
v_call: TRBV6-6; d_call: NA; clone_size: NA; j_call: TRBJ2-3; cdr3_nt: TGTGCCAGCTTAGGGGTCGGCACAGATACGCAGTATTTT; cdr3_aa: CASLGVGTDTQYF
v_call: TRBV19; d_call: NA; clone_size: many; j_call: TRBJ2-7; cdr3_nt: TGTGCCAGTAGTATCGGCGGCTACGAGCAGTACTTC; cdr3_aa: CASSIGGYEQYF
v_call: TRBV11-2; d_call: TRBD1; clone_size: NA; j_call: TRBJ1-1; cdr3_nt: TGTGCCAGCAGCGGACAGGGGCTACTGAACACTGAAGCTTTCTTT; cdr3_aa: CASSGQGLLNTEAFF
v_call: TRBV5-4; d_call: NA; clone_size: NA; j_call: TRBJ1-6; cdr3_nt: TGTGCCAGCAGCTTGGCCAATGGAGGGTTCTATAATTCACCCCTCCACTTT; cdr3_aa: CASSLANGGFYNSPLHF
v_call: TRBV28; d_call: TRBD1; clone_size: few; j_call: TRBJ1-1; cdr3_nt: TGTGCCAGCAGTTTAGGGACAGGGGACACTGAAGCTTTCTTT; cdr3_aa: CASSLGTGDTEAFF
v_call: TRBV9; d_call: TRBD2; clone_size: once; j_call: TRBJ2-7; cdr3_nt: TGTGCCAGCAGCGTAGCGGGACTAGCGGGCCCCTACGAGCAGTACTTC; cdr3_aa: CASSVAGLAGPYEQYF
v_call: TRBV11-2; d_call: NA; clone_size: NA; j_call: TRBJ2-7; cdr3_nt: TGTGCCAGCAGCTTAGATGATTCGAGGTACGAGCAGTACTTC; cdr3_aa: CASSLDDSRYEQYF
v_call: TRBV6-5; d_call: NA; clone_size: NA; j_call: TRBJ2-7; cdr3_nt: TGTGCCAGCAGTTACTCGGCTGGCCTGTACGAGCAGTACTTC; cdr3_aa: CASSYSAGLYEQYF
v_call: TRBV3-1/TRBV3-2; d_call: TRBD2; clone_size: NA; j_call: TRBJ2-7; cdr3_nt: TGTGCCAGCAGCCAAGATATCCTAGCGGGAGGTATCGAGCAGTACTTC; cdr3_aa: CASSQDILAGGIEQYF
v_call: TRBV19; d_call: TRBD2; clone_size: NA; j_call: TRBJ2-4; cdr3_nt: TGTGCCAGTAGTATAGCCGGGACTAGCAAAAACATTCAGTACTTC; cdr3_aa: CASSIAGTSKNIQYF
v_call: TRBV4-3; d_call: NA; clone_size: NA; j_call: TRBJ2-3; cdr3_nt: TGCGCCAGCAGCCAAAGGACAGAGGGAGATACGCAGTATTTT; cdr3_aa: CASSQRTEGDTQYF
v_call: TRBV28; d_call: NA; clone_size: NA; j_call: TRBJ1-5; cdr3_nt: TGTGCCAGCACCCCCGGGAGTAGCAATCAGCCCCAGCATTTT; cdr3_aa: CASTPGSSNQPQHF
v_call: TRBV20-1; d_call: NA; clone_size: few; j_call: TRBJ1-1; cdr3_nt: TGCAGTGCTAGTCGTCCGGGAACTGAAGCTTTCTTT; cdr3_aa: CSASRPGTEAFF
v_call: TRBV5-1; d_call: NA; clone_size: NA; j_call: TRBJ2-5; cdr3_nt: TGCGCCAGCAGCTTGACAGTGCTCCAAGAGACCCAGTACTTC; cdr3_aa: CASSLTVLQETQYF
v_call: TRBV28; d_call: TRBD1; clone_size: once; j_call: TRBJ1-5; cdr3_nt: TGTGCCAGCAGTTCCGGACAGGGGGGGGATCAGCCCCAGCATTTT; cdr3_aa: CASSSGQGGDQPQHF
v_call: TRBV3-1/TRBV3-2; d_call: TRBD1; clone_size: NA; j_call: TRBJ2-3; cdr3_nt: TGTGCCAGCAGCCAGACAGGGATCCCTAGAGATACGCAGTATTTT; cdr3_aa: CASSQTGIPRDTQYF